These T cell receptor beta chains were read from a single sample in a study of technical replicates of blood from a handful of donors. The data were produced by immunoSEQ multiplex PCR, yet TCRdb's version contains in-frame clones alone and is incomplete. The sample has 79,000 or so clones, about 92% seen once. Input material: T cells isolated from PBMCs. All receptors come from a human donor in good health. Both conserved end residues are part of each CDR3. The D gene is left open where the match is weak. Clone size is not always given. Where it is, it says once, few, many or a class for expanded clones.

clone size,J gene,V gene,D gene,CDR3 protein,CDR3 DNA
NA,TRBJ1-2,TRBV9,TRBD1,CASTLTGQSYGYTF,TGTGCCAGCACCCTGACGGGACAGAGCTATGGCTACACCTTC
NA,TRBJ2-1,TRBV12-5,TRBD2,CASGLVRTSGYNEQFF,TGTGCTAGTGGTTTGGTAAGGACTAGCGGCTACAATGAGCAGTTCTTC
NA,TRBJ2-7,TRBV27,TRBD1,CASSFHRGDEQYF,TGTGCCAGCAGTTTCCACAGGGGGGACGAGCAGTACTTC
NA,TRBJ2-7,TRBV5-1,TRBD2,CASSLDTSGNHEQYF,TGCGCCAGCAGCTTGGACACTAGCGGGAACCACGAGCAGTACTTC
once,TRBJ1-2,TRBV28,NA,CASSLPGEHYGYTF,TGTGCCAGCAGTTTACCAGGGGAGCACTATGGCTACACCTTC
NA,TRBJ2-2,TRBV28,NA,CASSRIGETGELFF,TGTGCCAGCAGTCGAATAGGGGAAACCGGGGAGCTGTTTTTT
NA,TRBJ2-1,TRBV30,TRBD2,CAWSLAGGSSYNEQFF,TGTGCCTGGAGCCTAGCGGGAGGGAGCTCCTACAATGAGCAGTTCTTC
NA,TRBJ1-1,TRBV20-1,NA,CSARLGLEAFF,TGCAGTGCTAGGTTGGGGCTAGAAGCTTTCTTT
NA,TRBJ1-4,TRBV19,NA,CAIASGANEKLFF,TGTGCCATAGCCTCGGGGGCTAATGAAAAACTGTTTTTT
NA,TRBJ2-7,TRBV11-2,NA,CASSLEGQTYEQYF,TGTGCCAGCAGCTTAGAAGGACAGACCTACGAGCAGTACTTC
NA,TRBJ1-2,TRBV18,TRBD1,CASHTGGQGHGYTF,TGTGCCAGCCATACAGGGGGACAGGGGCACGGCTACACCTTC
NA,TRBJ2-1,TRBV5-1,TRBD2,CASSLELAGGLGAHTEQFF,TGCGCCAGCAGCTTGGAGCTAGCGGGAGGGCTCGGCGCACATACTGAGCAGTTCTTC
NA,TRBJ2-7,TRBV7-9,NA,CASSSSVDEQYF,TGTGCCAGCAGCTCCTCGGTCGACGAGCAGTACTTC
NA,TRBJ1-5,TRBV27,TRBD1,CASSLSTGTGEASNQPQHF,TGTGCCAGCAGTTTATCCACCGGGACAGGGGAGGCGAGCAATCAGCCCCAGCATTTT
NA,TRBJ2-1,TRBV6-5,TRBD1,CASRPDTTGPNEQFF,TGTGCCAGCAGACCAGATACGACAGGGCCCAATGAGCAGTTCTTC
NA,TRBJ2-7,TRBV10-1,NA,CASSELSTGYEQYF,TGCGCCAGCAGTGAGCTGTCCACGGGCTACGAGCAGTACTTC
NA,TRBJ2-1,TRBV7-2,NA,CASSPPSEGPWIEQFF,TGTGCCAGCAGCCCCCCTTCGGAGGGTCCCTGGATTGAGCAGTTCTTC
NA,TRBJ2-2,TRBV2,NA,CASSELGGSTGELFF,TGTGCCAGCAGTGAACTTGGGGGGTCTACCGGGGAGCTGTTTTTT
NA,TRBJ2-7,TRBV6-1,TRBD2,CASSESGSPYEQYF,TGTGCCAGCAGTGAAAGCGGGAGCCCCTACGAGCAGTACTTC
NA,TRBJ1-3,TRBV11-3,NA,CASSSLSGNTIYF,TGTGCCAGCAGCTCTCTAAGCGGAAACACCATATATTTT
NA,TRBJ1-1,TRBV10-3,TRBD1,CAISPGQGTEAFF,TGTGCCATCAGTCCCGGACAGGGGACTGAAGCTTTCTTT
NA,TRBJ1-1,TRBV7-9,NA,CASSLRGMNTEAFF,TGTGCCAGCAGCTTACGGGGGATGAACACTGAAGCTTTCTTT
once,TRBJ2-1,TRBV9,TRBD2,CASSSPDGTSVYNEQFF,TGTGCCAGCAGCTCCCCCGACGGGACTAGCGTGTACAATGAGCAGTTCTTC
NA,TRBJ2-1,TRBV4-3,TRBD2,CASSPDGAGGEYNEQFF,TGCGCCAGCAGCCCCGACGGAGCGGGGGGTGAGTACAATGAGCAGTTCTTC
NA,TRBJ2-2,TRBV11-2,NA,CASSTNGGSGELFF,TGTGCCAGCAGCACAAACGGGGGTTCCGGGGAGCTGTTTTTT
NA,TRBJ2-7,TRBV28,NA,CASKTQGGGIDEQYF,TGTGCCAGCAAAACCCAAGGAGGGGGCATCGACGAGCAGTACTTC
NA,TRBJ2-7,TRBV7-9,TRBD2,CASSLLMGGEQYF,TGTGCCAGCAGCTTACTTATGGGGGGGGAGCAGTACTTC
NA,TRBJ2-2,TRBV18,NA,CASSLQAPGELFF,TGTGCCAGCTCCCTACAGGCCCCCGGGGAGCTGTTTTTT
NA,TRBJ2-7,TRBV5-1,TRBD2,CASSTETSGSFYEQYF,TGCGCCAGCAGCACCGAGACTAGCGGGAGTTTTTACGAGCAGTACTTC
NA,TRBJ2-6,TRBV7-9,NA,CASSLVNSGANVLTF,TGTGCCAGCAGCTTAGTTAACTCTGGGGCCAACGTCCTGACTTTC
NA,TRBJ1-4,TRBV7-2,TRBD1,CASSSQGGTNEKLFF,TGTGCCAGCAGCTCACAGGGGGGGACTAATGAAAAACTGTTTTTT
NA,TRBJ2-5,TRBV6-1,NA,CASSEFPGQETQYF,TGTGCCAGCAGTGAATTCCCCGGGCAAGAGACCCAGTACTTC
NA,TRBJ2-2,TRBV11-2,NA,CASSHPDRIGELFF,TGTGCCAGCAGCCACCCGGACAGAATCGGGGAGCTGTTTTTT
NA,TRBJ2-3,TRBV11-3,NA,CASSLAGQGSDTQYF,TGTGCCAGCAGCTTAGCAGGGCAGGGTTCAGATACGCAGTATTTT